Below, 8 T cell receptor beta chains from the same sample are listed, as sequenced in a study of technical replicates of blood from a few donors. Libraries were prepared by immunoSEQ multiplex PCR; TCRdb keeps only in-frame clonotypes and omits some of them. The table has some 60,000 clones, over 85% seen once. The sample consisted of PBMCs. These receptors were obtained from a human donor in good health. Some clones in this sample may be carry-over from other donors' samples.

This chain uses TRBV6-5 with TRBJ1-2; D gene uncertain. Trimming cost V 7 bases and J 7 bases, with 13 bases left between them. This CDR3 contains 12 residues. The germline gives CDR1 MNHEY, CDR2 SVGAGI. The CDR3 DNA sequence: TGTGCCAGCACGCAGCGTACGGGTGGCTACACCTTC. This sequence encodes CASTQRTGGYTF.

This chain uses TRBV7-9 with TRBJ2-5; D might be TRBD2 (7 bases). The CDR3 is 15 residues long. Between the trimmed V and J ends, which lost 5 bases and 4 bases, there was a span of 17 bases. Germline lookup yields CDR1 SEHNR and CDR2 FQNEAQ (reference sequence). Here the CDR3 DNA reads TGTGCCAGCAGCCCGTACGTGGGGGGGCGAGAGACCCAGTACTTC. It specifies CASSPYVGGRETQYF.

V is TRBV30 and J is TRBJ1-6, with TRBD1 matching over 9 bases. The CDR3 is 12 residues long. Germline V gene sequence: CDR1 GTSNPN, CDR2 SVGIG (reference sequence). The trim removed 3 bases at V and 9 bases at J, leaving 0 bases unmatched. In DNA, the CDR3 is TGTGCCTGGAGGGACAGGGGTTCACCCCTCCACTTT. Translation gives CAWRDRGSPLHF.

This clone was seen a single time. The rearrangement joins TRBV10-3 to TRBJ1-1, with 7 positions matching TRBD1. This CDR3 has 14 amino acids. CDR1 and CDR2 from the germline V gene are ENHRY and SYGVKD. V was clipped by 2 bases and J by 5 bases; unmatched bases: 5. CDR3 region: CAISEVGTVTEAFF. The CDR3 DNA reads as TGTGCCATCAGTGAGGTTGGGACAGTTACTGAAGCTTTCTTT.

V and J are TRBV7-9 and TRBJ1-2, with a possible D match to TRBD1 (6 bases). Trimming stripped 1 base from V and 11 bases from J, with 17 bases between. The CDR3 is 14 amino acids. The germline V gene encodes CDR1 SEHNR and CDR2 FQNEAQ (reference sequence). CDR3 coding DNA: TGTGCCAGCAGCTTAGGAACAGGGCCTTTTAAGTACACCTTC. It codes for CASSLGTGPFKYTF.

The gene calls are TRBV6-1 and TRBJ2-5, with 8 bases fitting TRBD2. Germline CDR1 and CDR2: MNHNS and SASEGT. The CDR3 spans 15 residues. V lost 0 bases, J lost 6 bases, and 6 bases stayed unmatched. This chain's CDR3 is CASSEAISGEQTQYF. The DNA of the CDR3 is TGTGCCAGCAGTGAAGCTATTAGCGGGGAACAGACCCAGTACTTC.

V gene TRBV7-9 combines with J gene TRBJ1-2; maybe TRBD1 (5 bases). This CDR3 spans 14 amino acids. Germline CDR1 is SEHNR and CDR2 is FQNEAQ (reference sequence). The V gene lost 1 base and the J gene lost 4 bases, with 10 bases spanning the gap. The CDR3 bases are TGTGCCAGCAGCTTAGGATGGGGCAGCTATGGCTACACCTTC. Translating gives CASSLGWGSYGYTF.

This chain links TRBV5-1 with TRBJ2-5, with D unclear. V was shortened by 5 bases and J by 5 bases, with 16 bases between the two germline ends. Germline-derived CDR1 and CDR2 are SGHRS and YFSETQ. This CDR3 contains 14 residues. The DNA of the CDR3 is TGCGCCAGCAGTGGCAGAACCTCCAGGGAGACCCAGTACTTC. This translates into CASSGRTSRETQYF. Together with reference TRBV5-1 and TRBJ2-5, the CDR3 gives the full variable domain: KAGVTQTPRYLIKTRGQQVTLSCSPISGHRSVSWYQQTPGQGLQFLFEYFSETQRNKGNFPGRFSGRQFSNSRSEMNVSTLELGDSALYLCASSGRTSRETQYFGPGTRLLVL.